The 14 T cell receptor beta chains listed next were all sequenced from one sample in a study of cytomegalovirus exposure and HLA in healthy donors. The PCR made use of 60 Vbeta and 13 Jbeta primers. Assay used: immunoSEQ multiplex PCR; TCRdb lists only in-frame clones, some missing. The sample yields fewer than 150,000 clones, of which the top ten take up roughly 2.7%. The sequencing sample was made of PBMCs. Receptors originate from a man aged 35 to 55 in good health and CMV-seronegative.

The rearrangement links TRBV5-1 to TRBJ2-1; D is unclear. From germline, CDR1 is SGHRS and CDR2 YFSETQ. V lost 6 bases and J 1 base, leaving 11 bases between the germline ends. This CDR3 is built from 14 residues. The CDR3 region has the DNA TGCGCCAGCACTCCCTCCTTTTCCTACAATGAGCAGTTCTTC. It specifies CASTPSFSYNEQFF.

This chain connects TRBV7-2 to TRBJ2-7; TRBD1 matches at 7 bases. The CDR3 sequence is 15 residues long. Germline assignment: CDR1 SGHTA and CDR2 FQGNSA. The V gene end was trimmed by 0 bases and the J gene end by 0 bases; junction bases not matched to a gene: 2. CDR3 amino acids: CASSLARGISYEQYF. The CDR3 DNA sequence: TGTGCCAGCAGCTTAGCCAGGGGGATCTCCTACGAGCAGTACTTC.

This rearrangement joins TRBV5-4 to TRBJ2-7; a possible D gene is TRBD1 (8 bases). Germline lookup yields CDR1 SGHNT and CDR2 YYREEE (reference sequence). This CDR3 has 16 amino acids. Trimming took off 4 bases at V and 2 bases at J, with 19 bases between the two ends. The CDR3 DNA is TGTGCCAGCAGCCCCTCCGGGGGGACAGGAACCTACGAGCAGTACTTC. Its translation: CASSPSGGTGTYEQYF. Combining the CDR3 with reference TRBV5-4 and TRBJ2-7 gives the whole variable domain ETGVTQSPTHLIKTRGQQVTLRCSSQSGHNTVSWYQQALGQGPQFIFQYYREEENGRGNFPPRFSGLQFPNYSSELNVNALELDDSALYLCASSPSGGTGTYEQYFGPGTRLTVT.

This CDR3 reads CASSPGQRNEKLFF. The CDR3 DNA follows: TGTGCCAGCAGTCCGGGACAGCGAAATGAAAAACTGTTTTTT. This chain links TRBV5-6 with TRBJ1-4; TRBD1 agrees at 7 bases. CDR1 and CDR2 from the germline V gene are SGHDT and YYEEEE. This CDR3 has 14 amino acids. V shed 5 bases, J shed 5 bases, and the junction held 6 bases outside the gene matches.

The chain combines TRBV11-3 with TRBJ2-5; 9 bases map to TRBD1. CDR3 length: 14 residues. The V gene end was trimmed by 5 bases and the J gene end by 3 bases; junction bases not matched to a gene: 4. From germline, CDR1 is SGHNT and CDR2 YENEEA. The CDR3 nucleotides are TGTGCCAGCAGCGGGGACAGGGCGGAAGAGACCCAGTACTTC. It is translated as CASSGDRAEETQYF.

The chain recombines TRBV4-2 with TRBJ1-2; 10 bases fit TRBD1. Germline lookup yields CDR1 LGHNA and CDR2 YNFKEQ. V shed 3 bases, J shed 7 bases, and the junction held 8 bases outside the gene matches. The length of the CDR3 is 15 residues. CDR3 sequence reads: CASSQEGTGAFGYTF. CDR3 sequence (DNA): TGTGCCAGCAGCCAGGAGGGGACAGGGGCTTTTGGCTACACCTTC.

The V gene is TRBV11-2, the J gene TRBJ2-2; 7 nucleotides line up with TRBD1. Trimming cost V 4 bases and J 5 bases; bases outside gene matches: 10. The CDR3 sequence is 16 residues long. Germline lookup yields CDR1 SGHAT and CDR2 FQNNGV. CDR3 protein: CASSSPTTGKTGELFF. CDR3 in DNA: TGTGCCAGCAGCTCCCCGACGACAGGGAAAACCGGGGAGCTGTTTTTT. Full variable domain (outside the CDR3, taken from reference TRBV11-2 and TRBJ2-2): EAGVAQSPRYKIIEKRQSVAFWCNPISGHATLYWYQQILGQGPKLLIQFQNNGVVDDSQLPKDRFSAERLKGVDSTLKIQPAKLEDSAVYLCASSSPTTGKTGELFFGEGSRLTVL.

This chain uses TRBV7-7 with TRBJ2-5; 9 nucleotides agree with TRBD2. This CDR3 comprises 14 residues. CDR1 SSHAT and CDR2 FNYEAQ come from the germline V gene (reference sequence). J was trimmed by 4 bases and V by 4 bases; bases with no gene match: 4. The CDR3 loop reads CASSSAGGRETQYF. The CDR3 nucleotides are TGTGCCAGCAGCTCCGCGGGAGGGAGAGAGACCCAGTACTTC.

The CDR3 region has the DNA TGCAGCGTTGATGGGACAGGGGCCGTCTATGGCTACACCTTC. The encoded protein is CSVDGTGAVYGYTF. V gene TRBV29-1 combines with J gene TRBJ1-2, with 10 bases identical to TRBD1. Germline lookup yields CDR1 SQVTM and CDR2 ANQGSEA. This CDR3 has 14 amino acids. Unmatched junction bases numbered 5, after V lost 3 bases and J lost 4 bases.

This chain joins TRBV7-2 and TRBJ1-1; no clear D. This CDR3 has 12 amino acids. The V end was cut by 1 base, the J end by 4 bases, with 4 bases between. CDR1 SGHTA and CDR2 FQGNSA come from the germline V gene. For the CDR3, the DNA is TGTGCCAGCAGCTTAGACACCACTGAAGCTTTCTTT. The encoded protein is CASSLDTTEAFF.

The chain recombines TRBV5-4 with TRBJ1-6, with 7 bases aligning to TRBD1. Per the germline V gene, CDR1 is SGHNT and CDR2 is YYREEE (reference sequence). The CDR3 covers 19 residues. The V and J ends lost 0 bases and 0 bases, in that order; junction bases with no gene match: 9. CDR3 amino acids: CASSLVAGQKSSYNSPLHF. The DNA of the CDR3 is TGTGCCAGCAGCTTGGTGGCGGGACAGAAAAGCTCCTATAATTCACCCCTCCACTTT.

The chain recombines TRBV7-2 with TRBJ2-1; 8 bases fit TRBD1. The CDR3 length is 16 residues. With V trimmed by 4 bases and J by 0 bases, 5 bases remained unmatched. Germline V lookup: CDR1 SGHTA, CDR2 FQGNSA. The CDR3 is CASSSQGASSYNEQFF. The CDR3 DNA follows: TGTGCCAGCAGCTCCCAGGGGGCAAGCTCCTACAATGAGCAGTTCTTC. Combining the CDR3 with reference TRBV7-2 and TRBJ2-1 gives the whole variable domain GAGVSQSPSNKVTEKGKDVELRCDPISGHTALYWYRQSLGQGLEFLIYFQGNSAPDKSGLPSDRFSAERTGGSVSTLTIQRTQQEDSAVYLCASSSQGASSYNEQFFGPGTRLTVL.

J is TRBJ1-6 and V is TRBV5-1; 9 bases fit TRBD1. J was trimmed by 14 bases and V by 4 bases; bases with no gene match: 10. Germline V lookup: CDR1 SGHRS, CDR2 YFSETQ. This CDR3 comprises 14 residues. CDR3 in amino acids: CASSAGQGKVALHF. The DNA of the CDR3 is TGCGCCAGCAGCGCGGGACAGGGAAAAGTTGCCCTCCACTTT.

The rearrangement links TRBV18 to TRBJ1-3; 9 nucleotides align to TRBD1. The germline V gene encodes CDR1 KGHSH and CDR2 LQKENI. V lost 5 bases to trimming and J lost 4 bases; unmatched junction nucleotides: 15. This CDR3 comprises 18 residues. CDR3 nucleotide sequence: TGTGCCAGCTCAAGAATTATCTCCGGGACAGGGTTAGGAAACACCATATATTTT. It specifies CASSRIISGTGLGNTIYF.